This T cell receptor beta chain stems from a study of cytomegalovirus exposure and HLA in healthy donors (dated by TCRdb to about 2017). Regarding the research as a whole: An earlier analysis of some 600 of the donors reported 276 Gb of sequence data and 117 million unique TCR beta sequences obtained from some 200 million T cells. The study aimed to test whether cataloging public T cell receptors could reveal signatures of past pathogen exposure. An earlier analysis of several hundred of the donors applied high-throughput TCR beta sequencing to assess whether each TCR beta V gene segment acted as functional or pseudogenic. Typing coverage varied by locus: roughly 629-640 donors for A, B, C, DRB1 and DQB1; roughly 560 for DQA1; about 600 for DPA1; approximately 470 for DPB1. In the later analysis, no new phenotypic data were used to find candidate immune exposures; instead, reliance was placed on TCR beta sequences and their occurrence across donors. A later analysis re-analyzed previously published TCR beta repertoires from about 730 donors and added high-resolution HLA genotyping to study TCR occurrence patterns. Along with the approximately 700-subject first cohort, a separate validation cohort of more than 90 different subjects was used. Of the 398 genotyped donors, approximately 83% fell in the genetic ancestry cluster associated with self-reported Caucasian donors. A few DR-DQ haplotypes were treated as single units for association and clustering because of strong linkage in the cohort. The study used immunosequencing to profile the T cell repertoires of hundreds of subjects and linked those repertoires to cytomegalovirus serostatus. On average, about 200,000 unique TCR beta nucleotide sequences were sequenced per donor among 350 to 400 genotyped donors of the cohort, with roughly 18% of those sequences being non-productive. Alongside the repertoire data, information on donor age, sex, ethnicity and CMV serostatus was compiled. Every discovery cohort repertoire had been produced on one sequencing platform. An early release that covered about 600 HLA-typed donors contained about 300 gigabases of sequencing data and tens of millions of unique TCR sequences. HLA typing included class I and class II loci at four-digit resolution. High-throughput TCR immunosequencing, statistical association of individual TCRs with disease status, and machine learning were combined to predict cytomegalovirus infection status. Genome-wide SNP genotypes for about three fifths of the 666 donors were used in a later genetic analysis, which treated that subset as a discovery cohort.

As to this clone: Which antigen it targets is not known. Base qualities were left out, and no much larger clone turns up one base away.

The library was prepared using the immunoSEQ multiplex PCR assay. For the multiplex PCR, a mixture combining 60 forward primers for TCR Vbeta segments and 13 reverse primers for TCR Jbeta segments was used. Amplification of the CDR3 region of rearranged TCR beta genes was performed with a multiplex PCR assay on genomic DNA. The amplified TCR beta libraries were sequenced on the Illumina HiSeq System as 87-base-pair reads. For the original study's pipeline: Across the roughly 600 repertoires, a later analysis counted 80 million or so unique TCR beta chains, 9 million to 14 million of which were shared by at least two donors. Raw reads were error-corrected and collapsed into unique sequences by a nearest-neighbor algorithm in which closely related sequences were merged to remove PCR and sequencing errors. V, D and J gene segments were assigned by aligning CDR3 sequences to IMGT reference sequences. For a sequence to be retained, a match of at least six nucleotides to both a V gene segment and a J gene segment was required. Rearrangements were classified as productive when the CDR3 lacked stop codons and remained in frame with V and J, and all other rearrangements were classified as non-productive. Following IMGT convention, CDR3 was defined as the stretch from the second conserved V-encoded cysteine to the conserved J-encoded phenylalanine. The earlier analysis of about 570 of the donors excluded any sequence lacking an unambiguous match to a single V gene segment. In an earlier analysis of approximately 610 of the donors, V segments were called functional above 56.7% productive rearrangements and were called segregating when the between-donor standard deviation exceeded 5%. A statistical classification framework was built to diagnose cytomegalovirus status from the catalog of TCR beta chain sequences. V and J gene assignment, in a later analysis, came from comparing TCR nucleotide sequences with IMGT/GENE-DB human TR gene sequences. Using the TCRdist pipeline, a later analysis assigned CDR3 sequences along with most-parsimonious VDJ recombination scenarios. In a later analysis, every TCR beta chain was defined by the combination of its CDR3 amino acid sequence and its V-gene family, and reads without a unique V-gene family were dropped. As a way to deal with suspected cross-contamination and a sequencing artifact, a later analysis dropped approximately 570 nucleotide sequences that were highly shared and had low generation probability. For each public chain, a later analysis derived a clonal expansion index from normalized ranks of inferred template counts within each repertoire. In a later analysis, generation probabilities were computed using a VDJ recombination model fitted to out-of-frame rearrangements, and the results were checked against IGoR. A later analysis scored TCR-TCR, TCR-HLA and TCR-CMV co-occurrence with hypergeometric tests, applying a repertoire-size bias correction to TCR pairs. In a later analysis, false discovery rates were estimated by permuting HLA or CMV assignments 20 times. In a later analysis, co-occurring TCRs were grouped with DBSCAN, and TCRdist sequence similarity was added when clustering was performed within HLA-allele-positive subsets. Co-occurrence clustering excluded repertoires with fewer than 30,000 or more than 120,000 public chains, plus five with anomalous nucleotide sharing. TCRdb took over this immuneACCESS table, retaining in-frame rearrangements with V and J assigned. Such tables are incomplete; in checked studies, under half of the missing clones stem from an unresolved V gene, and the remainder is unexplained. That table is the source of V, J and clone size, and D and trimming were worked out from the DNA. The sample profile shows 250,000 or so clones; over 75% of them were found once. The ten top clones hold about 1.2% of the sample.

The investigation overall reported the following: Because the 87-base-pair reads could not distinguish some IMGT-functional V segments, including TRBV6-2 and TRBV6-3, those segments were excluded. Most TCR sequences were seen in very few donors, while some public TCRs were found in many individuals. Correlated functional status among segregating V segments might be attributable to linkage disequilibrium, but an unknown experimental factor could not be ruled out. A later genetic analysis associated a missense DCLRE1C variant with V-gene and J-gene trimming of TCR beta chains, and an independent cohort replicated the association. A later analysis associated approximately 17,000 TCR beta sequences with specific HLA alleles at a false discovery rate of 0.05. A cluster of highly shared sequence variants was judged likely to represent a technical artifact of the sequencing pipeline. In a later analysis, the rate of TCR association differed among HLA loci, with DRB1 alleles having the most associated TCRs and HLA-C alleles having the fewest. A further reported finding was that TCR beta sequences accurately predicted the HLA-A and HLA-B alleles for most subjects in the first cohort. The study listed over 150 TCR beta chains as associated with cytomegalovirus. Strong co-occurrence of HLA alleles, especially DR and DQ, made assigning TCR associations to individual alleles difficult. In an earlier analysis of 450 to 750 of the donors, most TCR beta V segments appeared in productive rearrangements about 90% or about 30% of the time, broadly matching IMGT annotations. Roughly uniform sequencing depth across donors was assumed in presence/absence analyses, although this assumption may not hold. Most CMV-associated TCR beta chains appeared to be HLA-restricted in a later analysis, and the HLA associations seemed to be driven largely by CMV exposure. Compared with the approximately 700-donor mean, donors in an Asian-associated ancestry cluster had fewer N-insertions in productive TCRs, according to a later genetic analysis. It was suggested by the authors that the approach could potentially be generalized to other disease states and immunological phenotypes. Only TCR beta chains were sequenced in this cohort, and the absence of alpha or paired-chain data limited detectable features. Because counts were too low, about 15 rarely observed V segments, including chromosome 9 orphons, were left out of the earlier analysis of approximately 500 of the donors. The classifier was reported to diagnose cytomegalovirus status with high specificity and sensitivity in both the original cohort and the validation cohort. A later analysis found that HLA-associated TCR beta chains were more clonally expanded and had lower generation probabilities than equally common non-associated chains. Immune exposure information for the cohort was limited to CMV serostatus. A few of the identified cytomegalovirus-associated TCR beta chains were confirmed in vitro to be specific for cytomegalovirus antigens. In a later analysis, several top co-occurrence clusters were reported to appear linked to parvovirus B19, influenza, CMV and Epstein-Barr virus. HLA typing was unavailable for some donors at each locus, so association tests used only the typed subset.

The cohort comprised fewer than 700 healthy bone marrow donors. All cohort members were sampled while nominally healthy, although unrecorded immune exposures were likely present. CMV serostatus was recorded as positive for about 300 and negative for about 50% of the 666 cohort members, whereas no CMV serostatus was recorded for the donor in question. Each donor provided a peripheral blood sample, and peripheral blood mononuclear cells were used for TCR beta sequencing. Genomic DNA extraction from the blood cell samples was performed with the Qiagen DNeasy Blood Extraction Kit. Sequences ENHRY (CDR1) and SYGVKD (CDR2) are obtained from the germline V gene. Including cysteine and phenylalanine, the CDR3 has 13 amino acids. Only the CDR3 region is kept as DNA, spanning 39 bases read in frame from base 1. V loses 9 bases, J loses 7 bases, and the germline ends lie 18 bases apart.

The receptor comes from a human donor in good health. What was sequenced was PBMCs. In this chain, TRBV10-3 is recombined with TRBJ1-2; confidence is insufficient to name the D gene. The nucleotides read TGTGCCATGAGCCTGGGCGGGGAGGGTGGCTACACCTTC. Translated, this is CAMSLGGEGGYTF.